This T cell receptor (beta chain) appears in the sequencing data of a study of cytomegalovirus exposure and HLA in healthy donors. General study results and limits: For most TCR beta V segments, an earlier analysis put the productive rate at about 87% or about 30% of the time.

This CDR3 is 14 amino acids long. Germline V gene lookup returns CDR1 SGHTA and CDR2 FQGNSA. Trimming removed 1 base from V and 9 bases from J, with 15 bases in between. This clone was found a few times. As yet, its antigen is unknown. The PCR used 60 Vbeta and 13 Jbeta primers. TCRdb's copy holds only in-frame clones and misses some; the assay was immunoSEQ multiplex PCR. The repertoire consists of fewer than 110,000 clones, with 60% to 85% occurring once and the leading ten covering approximately 3.7%. The chain uses TRBV7-2 and TRBJ2-5; D possibly corresponds to TRBD2 (5 bases). Sequences were obtained from PBMCs. This clonotype was sampled from a man aged 45-65 years in good health and CMV-seropositive. CDR3 protein: CASSLGGVPVAQYF. CDR3 sequence (DNA): TGTGCCAGCAGCTTAGGGGGAGTCCCAGTGGCCCAGTACTTC.